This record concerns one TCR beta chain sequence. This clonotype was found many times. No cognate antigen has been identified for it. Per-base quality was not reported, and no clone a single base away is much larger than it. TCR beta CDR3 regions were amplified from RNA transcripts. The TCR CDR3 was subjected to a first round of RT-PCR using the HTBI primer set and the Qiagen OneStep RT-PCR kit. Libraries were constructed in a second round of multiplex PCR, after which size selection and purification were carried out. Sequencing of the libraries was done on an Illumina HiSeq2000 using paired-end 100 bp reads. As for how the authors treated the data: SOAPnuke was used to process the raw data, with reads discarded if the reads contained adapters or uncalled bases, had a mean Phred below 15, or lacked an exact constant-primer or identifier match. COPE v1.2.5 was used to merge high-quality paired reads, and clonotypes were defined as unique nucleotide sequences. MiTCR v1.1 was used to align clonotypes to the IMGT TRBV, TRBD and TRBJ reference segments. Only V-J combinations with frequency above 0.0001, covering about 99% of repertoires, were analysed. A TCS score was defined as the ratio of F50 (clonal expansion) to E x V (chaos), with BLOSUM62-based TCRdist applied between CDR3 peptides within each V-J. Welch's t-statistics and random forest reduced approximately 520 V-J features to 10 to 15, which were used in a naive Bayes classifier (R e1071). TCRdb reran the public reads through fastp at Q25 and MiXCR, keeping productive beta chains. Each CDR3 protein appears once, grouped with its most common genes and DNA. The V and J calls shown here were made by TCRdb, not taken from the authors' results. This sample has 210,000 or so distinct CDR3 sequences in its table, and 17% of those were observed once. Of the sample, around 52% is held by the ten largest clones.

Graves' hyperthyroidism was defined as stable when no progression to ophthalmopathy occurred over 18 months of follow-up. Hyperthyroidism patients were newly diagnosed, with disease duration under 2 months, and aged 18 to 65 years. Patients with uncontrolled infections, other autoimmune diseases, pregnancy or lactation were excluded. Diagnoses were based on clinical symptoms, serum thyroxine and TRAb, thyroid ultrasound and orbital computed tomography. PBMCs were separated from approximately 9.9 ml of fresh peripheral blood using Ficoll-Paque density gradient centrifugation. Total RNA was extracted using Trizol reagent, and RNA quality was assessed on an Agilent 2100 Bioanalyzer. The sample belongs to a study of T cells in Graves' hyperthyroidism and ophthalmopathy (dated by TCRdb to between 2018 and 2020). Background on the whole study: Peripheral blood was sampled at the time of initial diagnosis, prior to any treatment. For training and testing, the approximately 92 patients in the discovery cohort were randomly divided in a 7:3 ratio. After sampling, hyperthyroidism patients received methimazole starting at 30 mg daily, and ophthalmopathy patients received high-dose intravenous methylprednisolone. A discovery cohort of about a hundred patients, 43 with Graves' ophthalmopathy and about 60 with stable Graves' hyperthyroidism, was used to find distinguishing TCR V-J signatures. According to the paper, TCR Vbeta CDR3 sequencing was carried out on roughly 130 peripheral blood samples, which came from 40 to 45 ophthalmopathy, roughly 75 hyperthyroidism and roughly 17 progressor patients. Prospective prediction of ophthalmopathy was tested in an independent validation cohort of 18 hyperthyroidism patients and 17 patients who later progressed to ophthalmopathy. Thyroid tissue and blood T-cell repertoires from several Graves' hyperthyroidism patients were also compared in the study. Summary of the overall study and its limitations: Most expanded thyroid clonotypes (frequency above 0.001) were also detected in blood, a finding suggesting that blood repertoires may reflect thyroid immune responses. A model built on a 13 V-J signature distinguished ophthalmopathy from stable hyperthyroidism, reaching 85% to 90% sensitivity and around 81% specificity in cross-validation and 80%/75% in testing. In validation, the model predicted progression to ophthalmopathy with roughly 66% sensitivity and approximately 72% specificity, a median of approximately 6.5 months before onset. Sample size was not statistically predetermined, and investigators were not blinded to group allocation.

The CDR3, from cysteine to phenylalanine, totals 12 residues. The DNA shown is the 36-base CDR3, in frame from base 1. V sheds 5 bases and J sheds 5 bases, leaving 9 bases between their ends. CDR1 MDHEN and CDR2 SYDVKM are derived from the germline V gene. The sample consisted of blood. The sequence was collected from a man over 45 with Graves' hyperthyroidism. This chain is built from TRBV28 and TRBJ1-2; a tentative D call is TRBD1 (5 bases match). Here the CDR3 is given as CASSDRSYGYTF. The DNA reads TGTGCCAGCAGTGACAGATCTTATGGCTACACCTTC.